This TCR beta chain was profiled in a study of early T cells in non-severe SARS-CoV-2 infection. Worth noting for this clonotype: The antigen is undetermined.

Via MiXCR, TCRdb re-called the 5' RACE reads, giving one row per CDR3 protein. The sample holds around 93,000 distinct CDR3 sequences, roughly 12% seen once. Study results and caveats: CD4 and private specificities were missed by VDJdb matching, which favored anti-spike CD8 responses.

This CDR3 is 16 amino acids long. V was clipped by 1 base and J by 2 bases; unmatched bases: 3. Germline V gene sequence: CDR1 LNHDA, CDR2 SQIVND (reference sequence). Sequences were derived from whole blood, sampled at baseline. This rearrangement joins TRBV19 to TRBJ2-1; 9 bases line up with TRBD2. The TCR originated in an adult who was a healthcare worker with PCR-confirmed SARS-CoV-2 infection or an uninfected control (not recorded which). The CDR3 here is CASSIVASGAYNEQFF. The CDR3 nucleotides are TGTGCCAGTAGTATAGTCGCTAGCGGGGCCTACAATGAGCAGTTCTTC. The whole variable domain, remainder taken from reference TRBV19 and TRBJ2-1, is DGGITQSPKYLFRKEGQNVTLSCEQNLNHDAMYWYRQDPGQGLRLIYYSQIVNDFQKGDIAEGYSVSREKKESFPLTVTSAQKNPTAFYLCASSIVASGAYNEQFFGPGTRLTVL.